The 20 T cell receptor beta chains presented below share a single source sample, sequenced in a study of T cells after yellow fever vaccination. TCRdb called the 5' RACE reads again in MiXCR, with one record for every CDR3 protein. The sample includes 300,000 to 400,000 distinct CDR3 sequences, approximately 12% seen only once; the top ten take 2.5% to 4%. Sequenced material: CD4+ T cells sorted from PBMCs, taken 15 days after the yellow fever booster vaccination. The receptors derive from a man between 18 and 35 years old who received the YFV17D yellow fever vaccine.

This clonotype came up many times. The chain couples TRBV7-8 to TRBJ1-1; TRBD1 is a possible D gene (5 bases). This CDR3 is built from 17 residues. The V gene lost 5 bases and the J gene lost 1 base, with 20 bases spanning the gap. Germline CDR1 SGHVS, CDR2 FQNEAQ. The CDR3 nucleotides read TGTGCCAGCAGCCTAGGTCGAAGGACAAGAGAGAACACTGAAGCTTTCTTT. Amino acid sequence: CASSLGRRTRENTEAFF.

The CDR3 reads CASSIPASGGPYNEQFF. CDR3 coding DNA: TGTGCCAGCAGTATACCAGCTAGCGGGGGGCCCTACAATGAGCAGTTCTTC. This sequence joins TRBV6-2 or TRBV6-3 and TRBJ2-1; 11 nucleotides match TRBD2. This CDR3 comprises 17 residues. V shed 5 bases and J 2 bases; nucleotides not matched to a gene: 8. The germline gives CDR1 MNHEY, CDR2 SVGEGT.

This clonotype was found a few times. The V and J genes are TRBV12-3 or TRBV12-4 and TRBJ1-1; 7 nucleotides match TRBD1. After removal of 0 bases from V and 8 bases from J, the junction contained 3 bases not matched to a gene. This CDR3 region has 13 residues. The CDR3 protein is CASSLAGGREAFF. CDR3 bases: TGTGCCAGCAGTTTAGCAGGGGGCCGGGAAGCTTTCTTT.

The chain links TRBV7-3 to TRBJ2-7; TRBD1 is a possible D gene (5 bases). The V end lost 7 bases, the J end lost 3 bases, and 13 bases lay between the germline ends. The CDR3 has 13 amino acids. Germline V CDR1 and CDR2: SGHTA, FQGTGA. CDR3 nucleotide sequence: TGTGCCAGCACCCTGGGGCAGTACTACGAGCAGTACGTC. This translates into CASTLGQYYEQYV.

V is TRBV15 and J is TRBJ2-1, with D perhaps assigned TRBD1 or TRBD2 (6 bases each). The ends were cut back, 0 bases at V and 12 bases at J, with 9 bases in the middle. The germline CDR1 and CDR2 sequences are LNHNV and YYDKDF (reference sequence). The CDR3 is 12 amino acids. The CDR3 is CATSRDGGGQFF. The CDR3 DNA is TGTGCCACCAGCAGAGATGGAGGGGGGCAGTTCTTC. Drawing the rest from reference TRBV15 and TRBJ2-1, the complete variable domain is DAMVIQNPRYQVTQFGKPVTLSCSQTLNHNVMYWYQQKSSQAPKLLFHYYDKDFNNEADTPDNFQSRRPNTSFCFLDIRSPGLGDTAMYLCATSRDGGGQFFGPGTRLTVL.

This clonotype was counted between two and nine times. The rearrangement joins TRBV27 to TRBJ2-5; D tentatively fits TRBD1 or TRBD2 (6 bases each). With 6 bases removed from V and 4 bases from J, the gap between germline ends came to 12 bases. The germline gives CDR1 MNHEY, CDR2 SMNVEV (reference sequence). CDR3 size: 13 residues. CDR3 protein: CASRGRGGETQYF. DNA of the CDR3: TGTGCCAGCAGGGGCAGGGGAGGAGAGACCCAGTACTTC.

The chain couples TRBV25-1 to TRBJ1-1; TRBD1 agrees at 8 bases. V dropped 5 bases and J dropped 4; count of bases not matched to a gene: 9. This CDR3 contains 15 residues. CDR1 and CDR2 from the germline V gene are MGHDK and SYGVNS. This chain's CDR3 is CASSPDRGGGTEAFF. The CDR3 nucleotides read TGTGCCAGCAGTCCTGACAGGGGAGGTGGCACTGAAGCTTTCTTT.

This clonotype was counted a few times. The CDR3 coding sequence is TGCAGTGCTACAGGAGGGAATCCTGGCTACACCTTC. It specifies CSATGGNPGYTF. The V call is TRBV20-1, the J call TRBJ1-2; D remains unclear. The CDR3 contains 12 residues. V was trimmed by 4 bases and J by 7 bases, leaving 13 bases between them. Germline V gene lookup returns CDR1 DFQATT and CDR2 SNEGSKA (reference sequence).

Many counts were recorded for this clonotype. The CDR3 region is CASSLDRNIQYF. CDR3 in DNA: TGTGCCAGCAGCCTGGACAGAAACATTCAGTACTTC. This sequence joins TRBV4-2 and TRBJ2-4; maybe TRBD1 (6 bases). Trimming pared 4 bases from V and 6 bases from J, leaving 7 bases between. The CDR3 has 12 residues. Germline-derived CDR1 and CDR2 are LGHNA and YNFKEQ.

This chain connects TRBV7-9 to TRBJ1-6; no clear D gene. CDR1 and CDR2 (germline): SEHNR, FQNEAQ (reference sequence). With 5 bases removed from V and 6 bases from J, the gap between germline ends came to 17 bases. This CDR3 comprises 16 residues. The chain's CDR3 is CASSPLRIGPNSPLHF. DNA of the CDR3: TGTGCCAGCAGCCCCCTTAGGATAGGCCCTAATTCACCCCTCCACTTT. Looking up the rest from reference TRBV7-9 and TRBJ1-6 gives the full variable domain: DTGVSQNPRHKITKRGQNVTFRCDPISEHNRLYWYRQTLGQGPEFLTYFQNEAQLEKSRLLSDRFSAERPKGSFSTLEIQRTEQGDSAMYLCASSPLRIGPNSPLHFGNGTRLTVT.

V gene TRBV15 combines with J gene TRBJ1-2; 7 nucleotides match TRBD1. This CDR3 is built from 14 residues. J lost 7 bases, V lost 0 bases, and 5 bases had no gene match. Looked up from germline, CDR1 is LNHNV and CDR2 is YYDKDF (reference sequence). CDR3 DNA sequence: TGTGCCACCAGCAGAGATCGAGGGGGCTCTGGCTACACCTTC. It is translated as CATSRDRGGSGYTF.

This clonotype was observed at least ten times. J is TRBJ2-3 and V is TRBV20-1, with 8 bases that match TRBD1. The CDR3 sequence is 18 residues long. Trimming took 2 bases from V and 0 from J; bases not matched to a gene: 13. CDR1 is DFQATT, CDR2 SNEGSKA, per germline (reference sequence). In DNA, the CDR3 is TGCAGTGCTAGATATAGAGGCAGGGGGCCTTTTAGCACAGATACGCAGTATTTT. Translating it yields CSARYRGRGPFSTDTQYF.

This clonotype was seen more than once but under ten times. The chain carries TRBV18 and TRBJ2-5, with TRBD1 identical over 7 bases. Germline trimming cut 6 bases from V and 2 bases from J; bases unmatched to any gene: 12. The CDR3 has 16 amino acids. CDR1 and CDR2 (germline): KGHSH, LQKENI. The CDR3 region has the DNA TGTGCCAGCTCCCGCACTATACCGGGACAGCAAGAGACCCAGTACTTC. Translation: CASSRTIPGQQETQYF. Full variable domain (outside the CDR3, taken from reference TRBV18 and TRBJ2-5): NAGVMQNPRHLVRRRGQEARLRCSPMKGHSHVYWYRQLPEEGLKFMVYLQKENIIDESGMPKERFSAEFPKEGPSILRIQQVVRGDSAAYFCASSRTIPGQQETQYFGPGTRLLVL.

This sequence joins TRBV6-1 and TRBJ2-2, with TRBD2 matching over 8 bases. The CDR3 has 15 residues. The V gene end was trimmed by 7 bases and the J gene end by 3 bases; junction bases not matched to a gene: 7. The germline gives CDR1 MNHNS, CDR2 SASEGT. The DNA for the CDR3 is TGTGCCAGCACTGAGCGGGGGCCGTACACCGGGGAGCTGTTTTTT. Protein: CASTERGPYTGELFF.

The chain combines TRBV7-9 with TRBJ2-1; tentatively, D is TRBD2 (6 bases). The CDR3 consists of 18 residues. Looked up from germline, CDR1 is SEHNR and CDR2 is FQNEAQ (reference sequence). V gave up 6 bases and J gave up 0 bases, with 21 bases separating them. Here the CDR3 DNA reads TGTGCCAGCAGACCCCGGGTCCGGGACTCAAGCTCCTACAATGAGCAGTTCTTC. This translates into CASRPRVRDSSSYNEQFF. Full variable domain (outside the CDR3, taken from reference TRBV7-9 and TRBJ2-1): DTGVSQNPRHKITKRGQNVTFRCDPISEHNRLYWYRQTLGQGPEFLTYFQNEAQLEKSRLLSDRFSAERPKGSFSTLEIQRTEQGDSAMYLCASRPRVRDSSSYNEQFFGPGTRLTVL.

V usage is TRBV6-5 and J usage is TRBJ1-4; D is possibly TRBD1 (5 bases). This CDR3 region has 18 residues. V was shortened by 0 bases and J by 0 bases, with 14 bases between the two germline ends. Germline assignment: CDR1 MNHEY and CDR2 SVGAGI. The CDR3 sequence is CASSYSTGGLATNEKLFF. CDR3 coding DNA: TGTGCCAGCAGTTACTCGACGGGGGGACTAGCAACTAATGAAAAACTGTTTTTT.

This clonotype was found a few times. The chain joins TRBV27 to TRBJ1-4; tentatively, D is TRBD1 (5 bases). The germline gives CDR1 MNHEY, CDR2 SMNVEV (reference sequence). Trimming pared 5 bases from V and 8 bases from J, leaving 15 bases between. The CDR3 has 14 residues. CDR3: CASSLGQATEKLFF. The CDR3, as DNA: TGTGCCAGCAGTCTAGGACAAGCTACGGAAAAACTGTTTTTT.

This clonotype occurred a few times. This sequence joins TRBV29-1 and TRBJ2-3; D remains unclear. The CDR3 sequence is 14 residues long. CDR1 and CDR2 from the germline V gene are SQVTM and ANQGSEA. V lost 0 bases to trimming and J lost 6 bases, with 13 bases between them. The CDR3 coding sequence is TGCAGCGTTGAAGAGTTATATAAGTCGGATACGCAGTATTTT. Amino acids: CSVEELYKSDTQYF.

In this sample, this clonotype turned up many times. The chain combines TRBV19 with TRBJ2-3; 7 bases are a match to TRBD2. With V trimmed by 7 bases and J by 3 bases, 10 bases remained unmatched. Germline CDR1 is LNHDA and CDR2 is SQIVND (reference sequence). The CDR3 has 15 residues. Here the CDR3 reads CASNEGRDPTDTQYF. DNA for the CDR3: TGTGCCAGTAACGAGGGGAGGGACCCAACAGATACGCAGTATTTT.

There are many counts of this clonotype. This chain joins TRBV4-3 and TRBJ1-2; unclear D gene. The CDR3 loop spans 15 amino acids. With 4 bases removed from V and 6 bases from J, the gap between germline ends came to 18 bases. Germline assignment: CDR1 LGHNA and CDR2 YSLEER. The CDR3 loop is CASSPNLGRKDGYTF. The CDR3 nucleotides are TGCGCCAGCAGCCCGAACTTGGGGAGGAAGGATGGCTACACCTTC.